This T cell receptor beta chain was captured in a study of cytotoxic CD8 clonotypes in ibrutinib-treated CLL (dated by TCRdb to about 2021). In terms of the full investigation: The cohort included about 15 treatment-naive and fewer than 12 relapsed/refractory patients; about 18 were IGHV unmutated. Responses were partial in 25 or so patients and complete in 2; after median approximately 67 months follow-up, around 15 stayed in remission and 12 progressed. Response samples were obtained after a median of 12 months of treatment, with a range of roughly 6 to 40 months. On average, each sample had 255,043 productive templates and approximately 89,000 productive rearrangements. Longitudinal samples were available for about 30% of the 86 trial participants. Cryopreserved peripheral blood mononuclear cells were collected at three points: before therapy, at response, and at either sustained remission or disease progression. All remission and progressive disease samples were collected while patients were still receiving ibrutinib. Study-level results and caveats: Public clonotypes were rare and either contracted or stayed stable during treatment, and the rise in clonality at ibrutinib response reflected the expansion of private clonotypes. At ibrutinib response clonality went up, during sustained remission it held steady, and at progression it dropped back toward baseline. Sampling times were not matched between sustained-remission and progressing patients, and lymph node repertoires were not studied. Baseline clonality exceeded that of age-matched healthy donors and correlated strongly with circulating CD8+ T-cell counts.

The sample's time point label, decoded: roughly 23 months on ibrutinib. For TCR beta library preparation, roughly 2 micrograms of genomic DNA was extracted from cryopreserved PBMCs. Longitudinal blood samples from CLL patients receiving ibrutinib monotherapy were subjected to high-throughput TCR beta sequencing. The patients took part in an open-label, single-center phase 2 trial of ibrutinib monotherapy. Remarks on this clone: What antigen it recognizes has not been identified. No base-level quality is on record; no much larger clone is a single base apart.

From its cysteine to its phenylalanine, the CDR3 spans 15 amino acids. The kept DNA is CDR3 alone, 45 bases in frame from the first base. CDR1 and CDR2 are drawn from the germline V gene: KGHSH, LQKENI. V is trimmed back by 3 bases and J by 4 bases, and the junction contains 6 bases that no gene match accounts for. A MiSeq instrument was used for deep resolution sequencing, which targeted depths ranging from 1 in 1 million up to 1 in 200,000 T cells, with coverage averaging 10x for each clonotype. The immunoSEQ hsTCRB Kit was used to generate the TCR beta libraries. In the original analysis: ImmunoSEQ Data Assistant and ImmunoSEQ Analyzer were used for data analysis, and V, D and J genes were assigned according to IMGT definitions. Clonality was computed as one minus normalized Shannon entropy of productive rearrangement frequencies, ranging from 0 to 1. Only overrepresented clonotypes making up at least 0.05% of the repertoire of each patient were included in the public clonotype analysis. Repertoires from some twelve age-matched healthy donors in immuneACCESS were used as clonality controls. Imported from immuneACCESS, the table was reduced by TCRdb to in-frame sequences with V and J called. These copies leave out some clones; in studies compared against another copy, an unresolved V gene accounts for under half, and the cause of the remainder is not known. Clone size and the V and J calls come from that table; the DNA yielded D and trimming. Within this sample are 110,000 to 150,000 clones, with 76% of them counted one time only. The ten most abundant clones make up 5.1% of the sample.

The V and J segments used are TRBV18 and TRBJ2-7; 10 bases in between match TRBD2. The source was PBMCs, collected after 24 months of ibrutinib treatment. The origin of this receptor is a human donor with chronic lymphocytic leukemia. The base sequence is TGTGCCAGCTCACCCACCGGACTAGCGGCATACGAGCAGTACTTC. Its translation reads: CASSPTGLAAYEQYF.